Listed below are T cell receptor beta chains from one sample, sequenced in a study of metastatic and nonmetastatic thyroid tumors. TCRdb reanalyzed the PCR reads via MiXCR. The sample lists about 29,000 clones, 16% seen once, with approximately 4% in the top ten. Sequencing was done on a sample of blood. All receptors derive from a female donor with papillary thyroid cancer or a benign thyroid nodule (not recorded which). Some clones in this sample may be carry-over from other donors' samples. CDR3s include the opening cysteine and the closing phenylalanine or tryptophan. Each record gives: clone size, D gene, V gene, J gene, CDR3 DNA, CDR3 protein. The D gene is left open where the match is weak. Not all rows give a size; the values are once, few, many and, for expanded clones, a class.

medium-sized	.	TRBV27	TRBJ2-7	TGTGCCAGCAGTTCCCTGACAGGTCGAGTCTACGAGCAGTACTTC	CASSSLTGRVYEQYF
.	.	TRBV5-1	TRBJ1-3	TGCGCCAGCAGCTTCGGCCTCCCTGGAAACACCATATATTTT	CASSFGLPGNTIYF
.	TRBD1	TRBV11-2	TRBJ2-1	TGTGCCAGCAGCTTCGGGACAGGTCACAGGCTAAAATTC	CASSFGTGHRLKF
many	.	TRBV2	TRBJ2-3	TGTGCCAGCAGTGAAGACCGGGGAGCCGCAGATACGCAGTATTTT	CASSEDRGAADTQYF
many	.	TRBV11-2	TRBJ2-1	TGTGCCAGCAGCTTAGTTTGGGGAGGCCATGAGCAGTTCTTC	CASSLVWGGHEQFF
few	.	TRBV28	TRBJ2-7	TGTGCCAGCAGCGCCGTGACTACCCTCTACGAGCAGTACTTC	CASSAVTTLYEQYF
few	.	TRBV28	TRBJ2-7	TGTGCCAGCAGTTTGGGGCCAGCGATCTACGAGCAGTACTTC	CASSLGPAIYEQYF
.	.	TRBV7-9	TRBJ2-7	TGTGCCAGCAGCTTCCACCACGAGCAGTACTTC	CASSFHHEQYF
many	TRBD2	TRBV7-3	TRBJ2-3	TGTGCCAGCAGCGCCCGGGGGGGGGCAGATACGCAGTATTTT	CASSARGGADTQYF
few	.	TRBV28	TRBJ1-1	TGTGCCAGCAGCCTGGGTGGCCAGGGGTTCACTGAAGCTTTCTTT	CASSLGGQGFTEAFF
many	.	TRBV30	TRBJ1-4	TGTGCCTGGAGTGTACGAGGGAGCGCTAATGAAAAACTGTTTTTT	CAWSVRGSANEKLFF
many	TRBD2	TRBV20-1	TRBJ2-3	TGCAGTGCTAGAGTTTCTAGCGGGAGGGGATGGGATACGCAGTATTTT	CSARVSSGRGWDTQYF
.	.	TRBV9	TRBJ2-3	TGTGCCAGCAGCGAGGAAGAGCCCACAGATACGCAGTATTTT	CASSEEEPTDTQYF
many	TRBD1	TRBV4-2	TRBJ2-1	TGTGCCAGCAGCCAGTACACAGGGGGACAGGCCTACAATGAGCAGTTCTTC	CASSQYTGGQAYNEQFF
few	.	TRBV2	TRBJ2-3	TGTGCCAGCAGTGAAACAGGGTCCTCGACAGATACGCAGTATTTT	CASSETGSSTDTQYF
.	TRBD2	TRBV12-3/TRBV12-4	TRBJ2-1	TGTGCCAGCAGTTTAGGGCGGGAGGTCTCCAATGAGCAGTTCTTC	CASSLGREVSNEQFF
few	.	TRBV27	TRBJ2-3	TGTGCCAGCAGCCCAGGGCAGAGAGATACGCAGTATTTT	CASSPGQRDTQYF
.	TRBD2	TRBV7-9	TRBJ2-2	TGTGCCAGCATACCCGGACTAGCGGGTACCGGTGAGCTGTTTTTT	CASIPGLAGTGELFF